The 16 T cell receptor beta chains reported below all come from one sample, sequenced in a study of control samples from healthy donors and cancer patients. TCRdb keeps only in-frame clones here, not all; method: immunoSEQ multiplex PCR. The profile shows more than 85,000 clones, roughly 90% of them singletons. The source material was PBMCs. These receptors were taken from a woman aged 55 to 70 with lung cancer.

J is TRBJ2-2 and V is TRBV9; D is unclear. The V gene lost 3 bases and the J gene lost 3 bases, with 9 bases spanning the gap. Per the germline V gene, CDR1 is SGDLS and CDR2 is YYNGEE. The CDR3 is 14 residues long. This CDR3 is CASSADGYTGELFF. The CDR3, as DNA: TGTGCCAGCAGCGCCGACGGGTACACCGGGGAGCTGTTTTTT.

The genes are TRBV3-1 (or the pseudogene TRBV3-2) and TRBJ2-1, with no clear D. This CDR3 region has 13 residues. CDR1 and CDR2 from the germline V gene are LGHDT and YNNKEL (reference sequence). Trimming took 0 bases from V and 9 from J, leaving 9 bases between them. The CDR3 is CASSQDSTGEQFF. In DNA, the CDR3 is TGTGCCAGCAGCCAAGACTCAACGGGTGAGCAGTTCTTC.

This chain links TRBV7-9 with TRBJ2-7; D remains unclear. This CDR3 is built from 11 residues. V gave up 5 bases and J gave up 2 bases, with 4 bases separating them. Germline V CDR1 and CDR2: SEHNR, FQNEAQ (reference sequence). CDR3 in DNA: TGTGCCAGCAGCATTACCTACGAGCAGTACTTC. Translation gives CASSITYEQYF. The whole variable domain, filled in from reference TRBV7-9 and TRBJ2-7, reads DTGVSQNPRHKITKRGQNVTFRCDPISEHNRLYWYRQTLGQGPEFLTYFQNEAQLEKSRLLSDRFSAERPKGSFSTLEIQRTEQGDSAMYLCASSITYEQYFGPGTRLTVT.

This chain uses TRBV12-3 or TRBV12-4 with TRBJ2-4; 8 positions match TRBD2. The CDR3 is 13 residues long. V trimming: 7 bases; J trimming: 7 bases; junction bases outside the gene matches: 6. The CDR3 is CASTSGGRNIQYF. The CDR3 DNA is TGTGCCAGCACCTCGGGGGGGCGGAACATTCAGTACTTC.

This clone was counted once. DNA for the CDR3: TGCGCCAGCAGCTTGGCAGGGAATGTCGATGAGCAGTTCTTC. Encoded protein: CASSLAGNVDEQFF. The chain employs TRBV5-1 and TRBJ2-1; weak D call: TRBD1 (5 bases). Looked up from germline, CDR1 is SGHRS and CDR2 is YFSETQ. The V end lost 0 bases, the J end lost 8 bases, and 12 bases lay between the germline ends. The CDR3 extends over 14 amino acids.

This clone was seen a handful of times. The chain recombines TRBV28 with TRBJ2-3; no clear D. Trimming left V 5 bases short and J 3 bases short, with 15 bases between. This CDR3 region has 15 residues. Germline V CDR1 and CDR2: MDHEN, SYDVKM. The CDR3 loop is CASSALDSRTDTQYF. CDR3 nucleotides: TGTGCCAGCAGTGCCTTAGATAGCAGGACAGATACGCAGTATTTT.

The V call is TRBV5-5, the J call TRBJ1-1; 7 nucleotides align to TRBD1. This CDR3 region has 14 residues. The germline V gene has CDR1 SGHKS and CDR2 YYEKEE (reference sequence). V dropped 1 base and J dropped 8; count of bases not matched to a gene: 8. This CDR3 is CASSLIPEGAEAFF. The CDR3 coding sequence is TGTGCCAGCAGCTTGATACCCGAGGGGGCAGAAGCTTTCTTT.

This sequence joins TRBV5-4 and TRBJ1-5, with D possibly TRBD1 on 5 matching bases. This CDR3 region has 15 residues. The germline V gene encodes CDR1 SGHNT and CDR2 YYREEE (reference sequence). With 8 bases removed from V and 0 bases from J, the gap between germline ends came to 15 bases. CDR3 residues: CASKSGPLSNQPQHF. CDR3 in DNA: TGTGCCAGTAAGTCAGGGCCCCTTAGCAATCAGCCCCAGCATTTT. Based on the CDR3 plus reference TRBV5-4 and TRBJ1-5, the full variable domain is ETGVTQSPTHLIKTRGQQVTLRCSSQSGHNTVSWYQQALGQGPQFIFQYYREEENGRGNFPPRFSGLQFPNYSSELNVNALELDDSALYLCASKSGPLSNQPQHFGDGTRLSIL.

The V gene is TRBV14, the J gene TRBJ2-3, with TRBD2 matching over 8 bases. CDR3 size: 15 residues. The V gene's germline CDR1 is SGHDN and CDR2 FVKESK. The ends lost 1 base at V and 0 bases at J; junction bases unmatched: 0. CDR3 region: CASSQASGSTDTQYF. The DNA of the CDR3 is TGTGCCAGCAGCCAAGCTAGCGGGAGCACAGATACGCAGTATTTT. Looking up the rest from reference TRBV14 and TRBJ2-3 gives the full variable domain: EAGVTQFPSHSVIEKGQTVTLRCDPISGHDNLYWYRRVMGKEIKFLLHFVKESKQDESGMPNNRFLAERTGGTYSTLKVQPAELEDSGVYFCASSQASGSTDTQYFGPGTRLTVL.

Note on this clone: One junction end disagrees with the germline gene, perhaps due to a read error. This chain connects TRBV7-7 to TRBJ2-5; a weak D match, TRBD2 (7 bases). CDR1 is SSHAT, CDR2 FNYEAQ, per germline (reference sequence). The CDR3 has 17 amino acids. CDR3 protein: CASSLTDLGGPGETQYF. The CDR3 DNA follows: TGTGCTAGCAGCTTAACAGACCTGGGGGGGCCGGGGGAGACCCAGTACTTC.

The chain combines TRBV18 with TRBJ1-1; tentative D call: TRBD1 (6 bases). The CDR3 runs to 15 residues. Germline V gene data show CDR1 as KGHSH and CDR2 as LQKENI. V shed 2 bases and J shed 0 bases, with 10 bases lying between them. CDR3 protein: CASSPRTALNTEAFF. The CDR3 DNA reads as TGTGCCAGCTCACCAAGGACAGCCCTGAACACTGAAGCTTTCTTT. The whole variable domain, remainder taken from reference TRBV18 and TRBJ1-1, is NAGVMQNPRHLVRRRGQEARLRCSPMKGHSHVYWYRQLPEEGLKFMVYLQKENIIDESGMPKERFSAEFPKEGPSILRIQQVVRGDSAAYFCASSPRTALNTEAFFGQGTRLTVV.

The chain couples TRBV5-5 to TRBJ2-5; D is uncertain. The CDR3 is 13 amino acids. CDR1 is SGHKS and CDR2 is YYEKEE in the germline V gene (reference sequence). The V end lost 0 bases, the J end lost 4 bases, and 7 bases lay between the germline ends. CDR3 protein: CASSLDWGETQYF. CDR3 DNA: TGTGCCAGCAGCTTGGACTGGGGAGAGACCCAGTACTTC. The entire variable domain, with the rest obtained from reference TRBV5-5 and TRBJ2-5, is as follows: DAGVTQSPTHLIKTRGQQVTLRCSPISGHKSVSWYQQVLGQGPQFIFQYYEKEERGRGNFPDRFSARQFPNYSSELNVNALLLGDSALYLCASSLDWGETQYFGPGTRLLVL.

This rearrangement joins TRBV25-1 to TRBJ1-6; D gene ambiguous. Germline assignment: CDR1 MGHDK and CDR2 SYGVNS. The length of the CDR3 is 13 residues. Between the trimmed V and J ends, which lost 6 bases and 2 bases, there was a span of 5 bases. The DNA of the CDR3 is TGTGCCAGCAGCAGCGCCTATAATTCACCCCTCCACTTT. Encoded protein: CASSSAYNSPLHF.

With respect to this clone: Different DNA sequences within this sample yield the same CDR3. CDR3 DNA: TGCGCCAGCAGCTCACAAGAGACCCAGTACTTC. It encodes CASSSQETQYF. The rearrangement links TRBV5-1 to TRBJ2-5; D is unclear. The CDR3 sequence is 11 residues long. The V gene's germline CDR1 is SGHRS and CDR2 YFSETQ. The germline V and J ends were trimmed by 3 bases and 2 bases, with 2 bases remaining between them.

This chain uses TRBV2 with TRBJ2-7; no definite D call. This CDR3 spans 11 amino acids. Deletions cut 2 bases from V and 5 bases from J, with 4 bases between. Germline V CDR1 and CDR2: SNHLY, FYNNEI. The CDR3 reads CASSENHEQYF. The CDR3 DNA is TGTGCCAGCAGTGAAAACCACGAGCAGTACTTC.

The chain combines TRBV28 with TRBJ1-1; 9 bases align to TRBD1. The V gene end was trimmed by 6 bases and the J gene end by 9 bases; junction bases not matched to a gene: 8. The CDR3 is 13 residues long. CDR1 MDHEN and CDR2 SYDVKM come from the germline V gene. The chain's CDR3 is CASRGTGYWKAFF. In DNA, the CDR3 is TGTGCCAGCAGAGGGACAGGGTATTGGAAAGCTTTCTTT.